This T cell receptor (beta chain) is drawn from a study of blood T cells in healthy people across ages (dated by TCRdb to between 2014 and 2017). For the study in its entirety: In model experiments, template switching captured roughly one uniquely barcoded TCR beta cDNA molecule for every two T cells. The donors were split into four age groups: young (average around 16 years), middle-aged (nearly 40), aged (approximately 60) and long-lived (82). The study measured age-related changes in TCR beta repertoire diversity using deep sequencing normalized with unique cDNA molecular identifiers. For two donors (one aged 18 to 30 and one aged 80 or older), the study analyzed two additional independent replicas of 1 million unique cDNA reads from the same blood draw.

Points the paper makes about the study in general: Estimates of total diversity from one million sequenced T cells were regarded as lower bounds and underestimates. Because profiling used bulk unsorted PBMCs, naive and antigen-experienced compartments could not be compared conclusively. Observed TCR beta diversity per million T cells fell roughly linearly with age, and a significant reduction was already apparent by age about 38. Compared with the aged group, more naive CD4+ T cells, fewer expanded clones and increased TCR diversity were shown by the long-lived group, suggesting age selection. A strong correlation was found between observed TCR beta diversity and the percentage of naive T cells measured by flow cytometry. Donor CMV infection status was unknown, potentially confounding age-related changes in expanded clonotypes.

The roughly 39 donors, aged roughly 6 to 90 years, were systemically healthy Caucasian individuals from Russia. Approximately 9.3 milliliters of peripheral blood were drawn from each donor into EDTA-treated Vacutainer tubes. Ficoll-Paque density-gradient centrifugation was used to isolate PBMCs, with at least 6 million per sample. Total RNA, at least 5 micrograms per sample, was extracted from PBMCs with Trizol reagent. For every donor, flow cytometry on a PBMC aliquot measured the percentage of naive CD45RAhigh/CD27high T cells. For CDR1 and CDR2, the germline V gene (reference sequence) lists MNHEY and SMNVEV. Reading from cysteine to phenylalanine, the CDR3 counts 18 amino acids. The DNA shown is the 54-base CDR3, in frame from base 1. V and J are truncated by 1 base and 5 bases respectively, leaving an intervening sequence of 23 bases. Only a few counts were recorded for this clonotype. What antigen it recognizes has not been identified. Qualities for individual bases were not recorded, and no much larger clone is one base off.

Library creation used 5' RACE. Instrument on record: Illumina HiSeq 2500. A second 7 to 11 cycle PCR used a sample-barcoded 5' primer and a J-beta primer mix. Each TCR beta cDNA molecule received a unique molecular identifier from a template-switch 5' adaptor carrying 12 random nucleotides. Each sample yielded at least 2.5 million CDR3-containing paired-end reads. First-strand cDNA was synthesized from all RNA with the Mint cDNA synthesis kit, primed by a TRBC-specific oligonucleotide. All cDNA was treated with uracil-DNA glycosylase and then went through a first 18-cycle PCR with the universal primers M1SS and BC2_uni_R. The original pipeline was this. For normalization, 1 million high-quality reads were randomly selected from each sample, with every read carrying a distinct molecular identifier. Instead of being binned into consensus sequences, reads with shared molecular identifiers were discarded. MiTCR, with a Q25 quality threshold and the strictest error-elimination algorithm, was used for CDR3 identification, clonotype clustering and error correction. A nonparametric unseen species model using Euler transformation provided a lower-bound estimate of total TCR beta diversity. The public sequencing data were trimmed at Q25 with fastp and processed into clonotypes with MiXCR by TCRdb, which kept only in-frame beta chains. For every CDR3 protein sequence, its rows merge into one entry that carries the most common genes and DNA. TCRdb, rather than the study authors, made the V and J calls. This sample lists around 500,000 distinct CDR3 sequences; about 29% were detected once. Jointly, the top ten make up about 3.9% of the sample.

The data were also submitted as part of a second study, on T cells of mothers and their children. As that second paper reports: Donors were nine systemically healthy Caucasian individuals: three mothers and their six children. cDNA synthesis used all of the extracted RNA, with approximately 1.6 ug of RNA in each 15 ul reaction. In the second PCR, the M1S primer added sample barcodes and 2-4 random nucleotides. Each mother yielded over 10 million TCR beta CDR3 reads and each child roughly 2.9 million reads. In both related and unrelated pairs, thymic selection shapes the output of TCR recombination in a similar way, with inherited differences having only a minor effect. Normalized repertoire overlap in related mother-child pairs was always slightly higher than in unrelated mother-child pairs, but the difference was never significant. No persistent microchimeric T cell clones were found, with a detection sensitivity of roughly 92 clones per million clonotypes. The study used deep NGS to compare TCR beta repertoires of mothers and children, seeking features distinguishing related mother-child pairs from unrelated individuals. The mean age was 40 +/- 4 years for the mothers and around 10 +/- 4 years for the children. After adapter ligation with NEBNext reagents, the libraries were sequenced on Illumina HiSeq 2000 with 100+100 nt paired-end reads. To avoid cross-contamination, the mother libraries and the child libraries were prepared a month apart and sequenced in separate runs. Between roughly 500,000 and 2,100,000 distinct TCR beta clonotypes were identified per donor. Naive TCR beta clonotypes were estimated from low-frequency clonotypes matched to each donor's FACS-determined naive share, without sorting.

This sequence was found in a boy aged 2 to 9 in good health. In this chain, TRBV27 is recombined with TRBJ1-2, and TRBD1 may be the D gene, going by 6 matching bases. The sample consisted of blood. The CDR3 protein sequence reads: CASSLLGPQGAGIYGYTF. The nucleotide sequence is TGTGCCAGCAGTTTATTAGGCCCACAGGGTGCGGGGATATATGGCTACACCTTC.